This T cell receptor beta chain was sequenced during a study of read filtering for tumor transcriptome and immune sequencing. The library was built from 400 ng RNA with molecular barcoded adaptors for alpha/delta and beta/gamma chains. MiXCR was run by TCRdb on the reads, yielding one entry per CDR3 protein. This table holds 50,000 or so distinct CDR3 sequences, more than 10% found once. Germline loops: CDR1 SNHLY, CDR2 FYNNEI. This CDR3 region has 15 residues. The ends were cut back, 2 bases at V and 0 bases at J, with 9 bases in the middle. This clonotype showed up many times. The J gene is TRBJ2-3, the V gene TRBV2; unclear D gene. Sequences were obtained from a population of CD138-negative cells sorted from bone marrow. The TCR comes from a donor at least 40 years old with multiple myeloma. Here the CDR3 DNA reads TGTGCCAGCAGTGAACTGGAATCTAGCACAGATACGCAGTATTTT. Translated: CASSELESSTDTQYF.